These 15 T cell receptor beta chains originate from one sample sequenced in a study of regulatory T cells in long-lasting Graves disease. To make TCR beta libraries, researchers used iRepertoire HTBI primers and Arm-PCR of CDR3 regions. TCRdb used MiXCR to reprocess the multiplex PCR reads, holding one entry per CDR3 protein. In the table there are 450,000 to 600,000 distinct CDR3 sequences, roughly 13% of which are singletons. The time point is: newly diagnosed GD, antithyroid drugs for less than 3 months. The authors made the TCR library using RNA they extracted from PBMCs. These sequences were also reported in another study, on T cells in Graves' hyperthyroidism and ophthalmopathy.

The input for sequencing was peripheral blood mononuclear cells (PBMCs), taken at new diagnosis, from a patient treated with antithyroid drugs. The source is a man younger than 40 with Graves disease.

This clonotype was seen more than once but under ten times. With a much larger clone just one base away, this may be a read error. This chain links TRBV6-2 or TRBV6-3 with TRBJ2-1, with 9 bases aligning to TRBD2. The germline CDR1 and CDR2 sequences are MNHEY and SVGEGT. The CDR3 contains 15 residues. The CDR3: CTSSYSAGGYDEQFF. CDR3 in DNA: TGTACCAGCAGTTACTCAGCGGGAGGATATGATGAGCAGTTCTTC.

This clonotype was counted ten times or more. The V gene is TRBV5-1, the J gene TRBJ2-1, with TRBD2 as a possible D gene (7 bases). The germline V gene has CDR1 SGHRS and CDR2 YFSETQ. The CDR3 has 14 amino acids. V was cut by 3 bases and J by 2 bases, with 9 bases left in between. The CDR3 loop is CASSSGGTYNEQFF. The CDR3 DNA sequence: TGCGCCAGCAGCTCGGGGGGCACCTACAATGAGCAGTTCTTC. Together with reference TRBV5-1 and TRBJ2-1, the CDR3 gives the full variable domain: KAGVTQTPRYLIKTRGQQVTLSCSPISGHRSVSWYQQTPGQGLQFLFEYFSETQRNKGNFPGRFSGRQFSNSRSEMNVSTLELGDSALYLCASSSGGTYNEQFFGPGTRLTVL.

This clonotype was seen ten or more times. The chain employs TRBV30 and TRBJ1-5; no definite D call. This CDR3 spans 15 amino acids. Trimming cost V 0 bases and J 11 bases, with 20 bases left between them. Germline assignment: CDR1 GTSNPN and CDR2 SVGIG (reference sequence). The CDR3 loop reads CAWSVGFGQAQAQHF. The CDR3 DNA sequence: TGTGCCTGGAGTGTGGGTTTTGGGCAGGCCCAAGCCCAGCATTTT.

This clonotype occurred many times. The chain recombines TRBV12-3 or TRBV12-4 with TRBJ2-2; 7 bases match TRBD2. J lost 6 bases, V lost 7 bases, and 14 bases had no gene match. The CDR3 has 16 residues. The CDR3 here is CASTPTRSGGAGELFF. CDR3 in DNA: TGTGCCAGCACCCCGACCCGGTCGGGAGGCGCCGGGGAGCTGTTTTTT.

The sample holds many counts of this clonotype. The V call is TRBV28, the J call TRBJ2-5; TRBD2 aligns across 11 bases. Germline V gives CDR1 MDHEN, CDR2 SYDVKM. The CDR3 totals 14 residues. J gave up 2 bases and V 9 bases, and 5 bases lay outside the gene matches. The CDR3 sequence: CARSGLADQETQYF. For the CDR3, the DNA is TGTGCCAGGTCGGGACTAGCGGATCAAGAGACCCAGTACTTC.

This clonotype has at least ten counts. V is TRBV30 and J is TRBJ2-5; 7 nucleotides line up with TRBD1. Trimming at V came to 1 base and at J to 5 bases, leaving 4 bases not matched to a gene. Looked up from germline, CDR1 is GTSNPN and CDR2 is SVGIG (reference sequence). The CDR3 covers 13 residues. Here the CDR3 DNA reads TGTGCCTGGAGTGGCAACAGGGGTGAGACCCAGTACTTC. Its protein product is CAWSGNRGETQYF.

The chain recombines TRBV9 with TRBJ2-1, with TRBD1 identical over 8 bases. This CDR3 spans 14 amino acids. V was pared by 2 bases and J by 15 bases, with 13 bases of the junction left unmatched. Germline V gene lookup returns CDR1 SGDLS and CDR2 YYNGEE. This chain's CDR3 is CASSVSPLWTGRFF. The CDR3 DNA follows: TGTGCCAGCAGCGTTTCTCCCCTTTGGACAGGGCGGTTCTTC.

This clonotype came up a few times. The CDR3 reads CSADRQGWSTEAFF. In DNA, the CDR3 is TGCAGTGCGGATCGACAGGGGTGGAGCACTGAAGCTTTCTTT. This rearrangement joins TRBV20-1 to TRBJ1-1; 8 bases fit TRBD1. This CDR3 has 14 amino acids. V lost 6 bases, J lost 4 bases, and 10 bases stayed unmatched. Germline V lookup: CDR1 DFQATT, CDR2 SNEGSKA (reference sequence).

The sample holds many counts of this clonotype. The chain is built from TRBV7-2 and TRBJ2-7; D call uncertain. Germline CDR1 is SGHTA and CDR2 is FQGNSA. This CDR3 is 13 amino acids long. The germline V and J ends were trimmed by 3 bases and 2 bases, with 8 bases remaining between them. The CDR3 spells CASSFSEPYEQYF. The CDR3 DNA sequence: TGTGCCAGCAGCTTCTCGGAACCCTACGAGCAGTACTTC.

Many counts were recorded for this clonotype. The gene calls are TRBV6-2 or TRBV6-3 and TRBJ2-3, with 10 bases that match TRBD2. Germline CDR1 and CDR2: MNHEY and SVGEGT. The junction had 4 bases not matched to a gene; V was cut back by 5 bases and J by 2 bases. There are 15 residues in the CDR3. CDR3 loop: CASSTGLADTDTQYF. Here the CDR3 DNA reads TGTGCCAGCAGTACAGGACTAGCGGACACAGATACGCAGTATTTT.

A few counts support this clonotype. This chain joins TRBV5-4 and TRBJ2-7; possibly TRBD2 for D (5 bases). The CDR3 covers 14 residues. Germline loops: CDR1 SGHNT, CDR2 YYREEE (reference sequence). V gave up 2 bases and J gave up 5 bases, with 14 bases separating them. This chain's CDR3 is CASSLSTRVDEQYF. In nucleotides, the CDR3 is TGTGCCAGCAGCTTATCAACTAGAGTCGACGAGCAGTACTTC.

This clonotype was recorded at least ten times. The chain is built from TRBV5-5 and TRBJ2-7; the match to TRBD2 covers 13 bases. Per the germline V gene, CDR1 is SGHKS and CDR2 is YYEKEE (reference sequence). Trimming removed 4 bases from V and 4 bases from J; junction bases left unmatched: 2. The CDR3 runs to 14 residues. The CDR3, as DNA: TGTGCCAGCAGCGGACTAGCGGGGGAGTACGAGCAGTACTTC. Protein sequence: CASSGLAGEYEQYF.

This clonotype was seen repeatedly, ten times or more. The chain is built from TRBV18 and TRBJ2-2; D is unresolved. Trimming took off 8 bases at V and 1 base at J, with 8 bases between the two ends. CDR1 is KGHSH and CDR2 is LQKENI in the germline V gene. There are 13 residues in the CDR3. The CDR3 spells CASSLLNTGELFF. CDR3 sequence (DNA): TGTGCCAGCAGCTTACTGAACACCGGGGAGCTGTTTTTT.

This clonotype showed up many times. This sequence joins TRBV6-5 and TRBJ1-2, with TRBD1 as a possible D gene (5 bases). CDR3 length: 15 amino acids. From germline, CDR1 is MNHEY and CDR2 SVGAGI. V lost 0 bases and J lost 4, with 12 bases in between. This CDR3 is CASSYSRGESYGYTF. In nucleotides, the CDR3 is TGTGCCAGCAGTTACTCGAGAGGGGAAAGCTATGGCTACACCTTC.

The sample holds many counts of this clonotype. The V call is TRBV29-1, the J call TRBJ2-1; D perhaps matches TRBD2 (6 bases). V lost 6 bases and J lost 7, with 25 bases in between. This CDR3 has 16 residues. Per the germline V gene, CDR1 is SQVTM and CDR2 is ANQGSEA. CDR3 region: CSVPRDFASGLNEQFF. In DNA, the CDR3 is TGCAGCGTCCCCAGGGACTTTGCATCTGGGTTGAATGAGCAGTTCTTC.